The 32 T cell receptor beta chains listed next were all sequenced from one sample in a study of cytomegalovirus exposure and HLA in healthy donors. The primer mix had 60 Vbeta and 13 Jbeta primers. The data were produced by immunoSEQ multiplex PCR, yet TCRdb's version contains in-frame clones alone and is incomplete. The sample has 55,000 to 70,000 clones; over 60% are singletons. Sequenced input: PBMCs. These receptors came from a woman aged 50 to 60 in good health and CMV-seronegative.

This rearrangement joins TRBV5-1 to TRBJ1-2, with TRBD1 matching over 12 bases. Germline CDR1 and CDR2: SGHRS and YFSETQ. The CDR3 spans 14 residues. Unmatched junction bases numbered 3, after V lost 5 bases and J lost 4 bases. As DNA, the CDR3 is TGCGCCAGCAGGGGACAGGGGGCAGTCTATGGCTACACCTTC. Amino acid sequence: CASRGQGAVYGYTF.

The V gene is TRBV2, the J gene TRBJ1-5; D is ambiguous. CDR1 and CDR2 from the germline V gene are SNHLY and FYNNEI. The CDR3 sequence is 13 residues long. The ends were cut back, 6 bases at V and 3 bases at J, with 9 bases in the middle. The CDR3 spells CASRLILNQPQHF. CDR3 coding DNA: TGTGCCAGCAGACTAATCCTCAATCAGCCCCAGCATTTT.

As concerns this clone: Germline and junction disagree at one end, which may indicate a read error. Other DNA sequences in this sample translate to the same CDR3. J is TRBJ1-1 and V is TRBV7-8; 8 bases align to TRBD1. The CDR3 runs to 16 residues. The germline V gene has CDR1 SGHVS and CDR2 FQNEAQ. CDR3 region: CASSRLVDRANTEAFF. CDR3 nucleotide sequence: TGCGCCAGCAGCCGGTTGGTGGACAGGGCGAACACTGAAGCTTTCTTT.

The rearrangement joins TRBV29-1 to TRBJ2-5; tentative D call: TRBD1 (6 bases). Looked up from germline, CDR1 is SQVTM and CDR2 is ANQGSEA. Trimming took off 7 bases at V and 0 bases at J, with 15 bases between the two ends. This CDR3 is built from 14 residues. CDR3 DNA sequence: TGCAGCGCCGCCCCCGACAGGTACCAAGAGACCCAGTACTTC. This translates into CSAAPDRYQETQYF.

The chain couples TRBV18 to TRBJ1-4; D uncertain. CDR1 is KGHSH, CDR2 LQKENI, per germline. The V end was cut by 3 bases, the J end by 0 bases, with 11 bases between. The CDR3 contains 16 residues. The CDR3 region has the DNA TGTGCCAGCTCACCGAGCCAGGCAGCAACTAATGAAAAACTGTTTTTT. Residues: CASSPSQAATNEKLFF. Based on the CDR3 plus reference TRBV18 and TRBJ1-4, the full variable domain is NAGVMQNPRHLVRRRGQEARLRCSPMKGHSHVYWYRQLPEEGLKFMVYLQKENIIDESGMPKERFSAEFPKEGPSILRIQQVVRGDSAAYFCASSPSQAATNEKLFFGSGTQLSVL.

This clone was counted only a few times. This sequence joins TRBV4-1 and TRBJ2-7, with 11 bases lining up with TRBD2. The CDR3 has 16 residues. Germline CDR1 reads MGHRA; CDR2 reads YSYEKL. Unmatched junction bases numbered 4, after V lost 1 base and J lost 2 bases. CDR3 loop: CASSQGTSGQAYEQYF. Here the CDR3 DNA reads TGCGCCAGCAGCCAAGGGACTAGCGGGCAAGCCTACGAGCAGTACTTC.

The chain employs TRBV10-3 and TRBJ1-5, with D maybe TRBD1 (5 bases). The length of the CDR3 is 13 residues. The germline V gene encodes CDR1 ENHRY and CDR2 SYGVKD. Trimming took off 1 base at V and 7 bases at J, with 8 bases between the two ends. The CDR3 sequence is CAISEWGDQPQHF. In DNA form, the CDR3 reads TGTGCCATCAGTGAGTGGGGGGACCAGCCCCAGCATTTT.

This chain links TRBV7-3 with TRBJ2-3; possibly TRBD1 for D (6 bases). CDR3 length: 14 amino acids. Germline CDR1 and CDR2: SGHTA and FQGTGA. Trimming removed 4 bases at V and 1 base at J, with 9 bases between. The CDR3 DNA follows: TGTGCCAGCAGCTACAGGGACCGCACAGATACGCAGTATTTT. This codes for CASSYRDRTDTQYF. The variable domain in full, with the rest retrieved from reference TRBV7-3 and TRBJ2-3, is GAGVSQTPSNKVTEKGKYVELRCDPISGHTALYWYRQSLGQGPEFLIYFQGTGAADDSGLPNDRFFAVRPEGSVSTLKIQRTERGDSAVYLCASSYRDRTDTQYFGPGTRLTVL.

This sequence joins TRBV28 and TRBJ1-1, with D possibly TRBD1 on 5 matching bases. Germline-derived CDR1 and CDR2 are MDHEN and SYDVKM. Trimming took 5 bases from V and 4 from J, leaving 11 bases between them. The CDR3 has 13 residues. The DNA for the CDR3 is TGTGCCAGCAGTCCGGGGGGTGGCACTGAAGCTTTCTTT. Residues: CASSPGGGTEAFF. The complete variable domain, with remaining parts taken from reference TRBV28 and TRBJ1-1, reads DVKVTQSSRYLVKRTGEKVFLECVQDMDHENMFWYRQDPGLGLRLIYFSYDVKMKEKGDIPEGYSVSREKKERFSLILESASTNQTSMYLCASSPGGGTEAFFGQGTRLTVV.

The chain's CDR3 is CASSPWELSYEQYF. The CDR3 DNA reads TGTGCCAGCAGCCCATGGGAGCTTTCCTACGAGCAGTACTTC. The gene calls are TRBV27 and TRBJ2-7; D may be TRBD2 (5 bases). The V and J ends lost 6 bases and 1 base respectively, with 13 bases between them. CDR3 length: 14 residues. From germline, CDR1 is MNHEY and CDR2 SMNVEV (reference sequence).

This sequence joins TRBV7-8 and TRBJ2-7, with 12 bases fitting TRBD2. Germline CDR1 reads SGHVS; CDR2 reads FQNEAQ. CDR3 length: 15 residues. Germline trimming cut 5 bases from V and 5 bases from J; bases unmatched to any gene: 7. CDR3 loop: CASSTGLAGRDEQYF. CDR3 nucleotides: TGTGCCAGCAGCACCGGACTAGCGGGAAGGGACGAGCAGTACTTC.

V usage is TRBV27 and J usage is TRBJ2-3, with TRBD2 matching 12 bases. CDR3 length equals 17 residues. V lost 2 bases to trimming and J lost 5 bases; unmatched junction nucleotides: 8. Germline CDR1 MNHEY, CDR2 SMNVEV (reference sequence). CDR3 bases: TGTGCCAGCAGTTTACAAAGACCGGGACTAGCGGGAGATACGCAGTATTTT. Its protein product is CASSLQRPGLAGDTQYF.

DNA for the CDR3: TGTGCCAGCAGATCCGGCGGGGGGCCCAATGAAGCTTTCTTT. This sequence encodes CASRSGGGPNEAFF. The chain employs TRBV11-2 and TRBJ1-1, with TRBD1 as a possible D gene (6 bases). The germline CDR1 and CDR2 sequences are SGHAT and FQNNGV. The CDR3 covers 14 residues. Deletions cut 6 bases from V and 7 bases from J, with 18 bases between.

This sequence joins TRBV6-5 and TRBJ2-1, with 10 bases aligning to TRBD2. The J segment lost 6 bases and the V segment lost 6 bases, leaving 8 bases of the junction unmatched. Per germline, CDR1 MNHEY and CDR2 SVGAGI. The length of the CDR3 is 15 residues. The CDR3 here is CASRAGTSVLNEQFF. CDR3 sequence (DNA): TGTGCCAGCAGAGCCGGGACTAGCGTACTCAATGAGCAGTTCTTC.

The chain is built from TRBV19 and TRBJ1-5; possibly TRBD1 for D (5 bases). V lost 1 base to trimming and J lost 0 bases, with 19 bases between them. The CDR3 spans 19 residues. Germline loops: CDR1 LNHDA, CDR2 SQIVND (reference sequence). The CDR3 reads CASSIGYRRRTYSNQPQHF. CDR3 DNA: TGTGCCAGTAGTATAGGTTATCGAAGGCGGACATATAGCAATCAGCCCCAGCATTTT.

The V call is TRBV5-4, the J call TRBJ1-2; TRBD1 is a possible D gene (5 bases). The CDR3 spans 15 residues. V gave up 0 bases and J gave up 6 bases, with 15 bases separating them. CDR1 and CDR2 from the germline V gene are SGHNT and YYREEE (reference sequence). This chain's CDR3 is CASSLDRGGWDGYTF. CDR3 DNA sequence: TGTGCCAGCAGCTTGGATAGGGGAGGATGGGATGGCTACACCTTC.

This rearrangement joins TRBV9 to TRBJ2-1, with 7 bases fitting TRBD2. Trimming took 0 bases from V and 10 from J; bases not matched to a gene: 7. The CDR3 runs 14 residues. Germline CDR1 and CDR2: SGDLS and YYNGEE. CDR3 sequence: CASSVAPGEGEQFF. Here the CDR3 DNA reads TGTGCCAGCAGCGTAGCTCCGGGGGAGGGGGAGCAGTTCTTC.

V usage is TRBV30 and J usage is TRBJ2-1; D perhaps matches TRBD2 (6 bases). V was cut by 3 bases and J by 6 bases, with 33 bases left in between. The CDR3 totals 20 residues. Germline CDR1 is GTSNPN and CDR2 is SVGIG (reference sequence). The CDR3 nucleotides are TGTGCCTGGAGCCTAAAGAAATCGGGACTGGCAGACAGCGGAGGCAATGAGCAGTTCTTC. It yields the protein CAWSLKKSGLADSGGNEQFF.

The rearrangement links TRBV5-1 to TRBJ2-5, with TRBD2 identical over 13 bases. J was trimmed by 4 bases and V by 2 bases; bases with no gene match: 5. Per germline, CDR1 SGHRS and CDR2 YFSETQ. The CDR3 runs to 16 residues. CDR3 residues: CASSFGLAGVTETQYF. The CDR3 DNA reads TGCGCCAGCAGCTTCGGACTAGCGGGAGTTACAGAGACCCAGTACTTC.

Comments on this clone: A read error may produce the germline difference seen at one junction end. The chain employs TRBV7-8 and TRBJ1-5; possible D gene TRBD1, 6 bases. The CDR3 contains 15 residues. From germline, CDR1 is SGHVS and CDR2 FQNEAQ. CDR3 nucleotides: TGTGCCAGCAGCTTACTACAGGGCACTAGTCAGCCCCAGAATTTT. This gives the protein CASSLLQGTSQPQNF.

This chain uses TRBV15 with TRBJ1-4, with D unclear. The CDR3 spans 15 residues. Trimming pared 1 base from V and 8 bases from J, leaving 14 bases between. CDR1 LNHNV and CDR2 YYDKDF come from the germline V gene (reference sequence). The CDR3 is CATSRAGAFHEKLFF. DNA for the CDR3: TGTGCCACCAGCAGAGCCGGTGCCTTCCACGAAAAACTGTTTTTT.

The chain links TRBV10-3 to TRBJ2-7, with 10 bases lining up with TRBD1. After removal of 7 bases from V and 2 bases from J, the junction contained 8 bases not matched to a gene. The V gene's germline CDR1 is ENHRY and CDR2 SYGVKD. This CDR3 contains 15 residues. The CDR3 reads CAINAGQGVAYEQYF. CDR3 bases: TGTGCCATCAACGCCGGACAGGGGGTCGCCTACGAGCAGTACTTC.

The chain combines TRBV29-1 with TRBJ2-7, with TRBD1 as a possible D gene (6 bases). The CDR3 contains 13 residues. Trimming left V 1 base short and J 4 bases short, with 11 bases between. The germline gives CDR1 SQVTM, CDR2 ANQGSEA. This CDR3 reads CSVEGGLQYEQYF. The CDR3 DNA reads TGCAGCGTTGAAGGGGGGCTTCAGTACGAGCAGTACTTC.

The chain uses TRBV4-3 and TRBJ1-6, with D possibly TRBD1 on 5 matching bases. Germline V CDR1 and CDR2: LGHNA, YSLEER. Between the trimmed V and J ends, which lost 0 bases and 2 bases, there was a span of 14 bases. The CDR3 sequence is 18 residues long. CDR3 nucleotides: TGCGCCAGCAGCCAAGAAGCCCAGGGCCTAACCTATAATTCACCCCTCCACTTT. Protein product: CASSQEAQGLTYNSPLHF.

The chain combines TRBV30 with TRBJ1-1; the D gene is possibly TRBD1 (6 bases). The CDR3 extends over 15 amino acids. From germline, CDR1 is GTSNPN and CDR2 SVGIG (reference sequence). The V end lost 0 bases, the J end lost 4 bases, and 15 bases lay between the germline ends. The CDR3 DNA is TGTGCCTGGAGTGTAGCGGGACATCGCGGCACTGAAGCTTTCTTT. Translated: CAWSVAGHRGTEAFF. Complete variable domain (other parts from reference TRBV30 and TRBJ1-1): SQTIHQWPATLVQPVGSPLSLECTVEGTSNPNLYWYRQAAGRGLQLLFYSVGIGQISSEVPQNLSASRPQDRQFILSSKKLLLSDSGFYLCAWSVAGHRGTEAFFGQGTRLTVV.

Comment on this clone: A junction end diverges from the germline sequence, so it may reflect a read error. The V call is TRBV27, the J call TRBJ2-7; D not resolved. Germline CDR1 and CDR2: MNHEY and SMNVEV (reference sequence). This CDR3 region has 14 residues. CDR3 DNA sequence: TGTGCCAGCAGTTTATCGGCGACAACCTACGGGCAGTACTTC. This translates into CASSLSATTYGQYF.

The chain employs TRBV5-1 and TRBJ2-1; TRBD2 aligns across 13 bases. V shed 3 bases and J 3 bases; nucleotides not matched to a gene: 3. This CDR3 region has 16 residues. Germline V gene data show CDR1 as SGHRS and CDR2 as YFSETQ. DNA for the CDR3: TGCGCCAGCAGCTGGGGACTAGCGGGATTCTACAATGAGCAGTTCTTC. It specifies CASSWGLAGFYNEQFF.

This sequence joins TRBV19 and TRBJ1-4; 8 nucleotides agree with TRBD1. V trimming: 6 bases; J trimming: 0 bases; junction bases outside the gene matches: 3. The CDR3 totals 15 residues. Germline V gene sequence: CDR1 LNHDA, CDR2 SQIVND (reference sequence). The chain's CDR3 is CASRVTGATNEKLFF. In DNA, the CDR3 is TGTGCCAGTAGGGTGACAGGGGCAACTAATGAAAAACTGTTTTTT.

The rearrangement joins TRBV28 to TRBJ2-7; 11 bases are a match to TRBD2. V trimming: 3 bases; J trimming: 1 base; junction bases outside the gene matches: 2. Per the germline V gene, CDR1 is MDHEN and CDR2 is SYDVKM. The CDR3 contains 15 residues. The CDR3: CASSFGTSGSYEQYF. In nucleotides, the CDR3 is TGTGCCAGCAGTTTCGGGACTAGCGGATCCTACGAGCAGTACTTC.

This sequence joins TRBV29-1 and TRBJ1-5, with 9 positions matching TRBD1. The V and J ends lost 7 bases and 11 bases, in that order; junction bases with no gene match: 12. The CDR3 totals 13 residues. Germline CDR1 reads SQVTM; CDR2 reads ANQGSEA. Here the CDR3 DNA reads TGCAGCGCCTGGGACAGGGCCGGGGAAGCCCAGCATTTT. It specifies CSAWDRAGEAQHF.

The rearrangement uses TRBV7-8 and TRBJ1-2; TRBD1 agrees at 11 bases. The V and J ends lost 5 bases and 7 bases, in that order; junction bases with no gene match: 12. CDR3 size: 16 residues. The germline gives CDR1 SGHVS, CDR2 FQNEAQ. The CDR3 is CASSLLWTGGDGGYTF. CDR3 bases: TGTGCCAGCAGCCTGCTATGGACAGGGGGCGACGGTGGCTACACCTTC.

The chain combines TRBV7-9 with TRBJ1-1; the D is unclear. The CDR3 has 12 residues. With 3 bases removed from V and 3 bases from J, the gap between germline ends came to 5 bases. Germline CDR1 SEHNR, CDR2 FQNEAQ (reference sequence). The CDR3 nucleotides are TGTGCCAGCAGCTTTCCGGACACTGAAGCTTTCTTT. The encoded protein is CASSFPDTEAFF.